These 8 T cell receptor beta chains came from one sample sequenced in a study of spatial heterogeneity in lung cancer. Time point in this sample: blood at routine non-recurrence follow-up after resection. TCRs were sequenced from unsorted whole RNA of tumor, nontumor lung or PBMC. TCRdb re-called the 5' RACE reads through MiXCR, storing one row per CDR3 protein. The sample shows more than 95,000 distinct CDR3 sequences, 12% of them seen only once. Source: PBMCs, taken at follow-up. These receptors were collected from a male donor with early-stage non-small cell lung cancer.

This clonotype was seen only a few times. This sequence joins TRBV5-6 and TRBJ1-5; tentatively, D is TRBD1 (5 bases). Germline V gene data show CDR1 as SGHDT and CDR2 as YYEEEE. V lost 3 bases to trimming and J lost 8 bases, with 15 bases between them. The CDR3 covers 14 residues. This chain's CDR3 is CASSWGPLSEPQHF. CDR3 in DNA: TGTGCCAGCAGCTGGGGCCCACTCAGTGAGCCCCAGCATTTT. Drawing the rest from reference TRBV5-6 and TRBJ1-5, the complete variable domain is DAGVTQSPTHLIKTRGQQVTLRCSPKSGHDTVSWYQQALGQGPQFIFQYYEEEERQRGNFPDRFSGHQFPNYSSELNVNALLLGDSALYLCASSWGPLSEPQHFGDGTRLSIL.

This clonotype was observed at least ten times. The rearrangement joins TRBV5-1 to TRBJ2-1; TRBD2 aligns across 10 bases. V was pared by 4 bases and J by 5 bases, with 12 bases of the junction left unmatched. Germline V gives CDR1 SGHRS, CDR2 YFSETQ. This CDR3 spans 17 amino acids. The CDR3 region has the DNA TGCGCCAGCAGCATAGTAATAGCGGGGGGCCTTGACAATGAGCAGTTCTTC. Residues: CASSIVIAGGLDNEQFF.

This clonotype was seen only a few times. The chain uses TRBV7-3 and TRBJ1-6, with TRBD1 matching 8 bases. CDR3 size: 13 residues. CDR1 SGHTA and CDR2 FQGTGA come from the germline V gene. Trimming removed 5 bases from V and 9 bases from J; junction bases left unmatched: 3. The CDR3 here is CASSPGQGSPLHF. CDR3 sequence (DNA): TGTGCCAGCAGCCCTGGACAGGGTTCACCCCTCCACTTT.

This clonotype showed up just a few times. The V gene is TRBV2, the J gene TRBJ1-6; 7 nucleotides match TRBD1. Germline CDR1 SNHLY, CDR2 FYNNEI. CDR3 size: 15 residues. Trimming removed 2 bases from V and 7 bases from J; junction bases left unmatched: 5. The CDR3 nucleotides are TGTGCCAGCAGTGAATTAGCAGGGGGAAATTCACCCCTCCACTTT. Translated: CASSELAGGNSPLHF.

This clonotype was recorded at least ten times. The chain has TRBV28 and TRBJ2-7; D is perhaps TRBD2 (6 bases). The CDR3 spans 14 residues. Germline-derived CDR1 and CDR2 are MDHEN and SYDVKM. V shed 5 bases and J shed 3 bases, with 14 bases lying between them. CDR3 in DNA: TGTGCCAGCAGTCCTGCGGGGTTCGTCTACGAGCAGTACTTC. Amino acids: CASSPAGFVYEQYF.

This clonotype has ten or more counts. The rearrangement links TRBV10-2 to TRBJ1-1; no firm D call. Germline V lookup: CDR1 WSHSY, CDR2 SAAADI. Trimming pared 1 base from V and 3 bases from J, leaving 6 bases between. CDR3 length: 13 residues. The CDR3 region has the DNA TGCGCCAGCAGTGAGTACCGGCACACTGAAGCTTTCTTT. Amino acid sequence: CASSEYRHTEAFF.

This chain uses TRBV5-1 with TRBJ2-1, with 13 bases that match TRBD2. With V trimmed by 4 bases and J by 14 bases, 15 bases remained unmatched. Germline V gene data show CDR1 as SGHRS and CDR2 as YFSETQ. The CDR3 has 16 residues. In DNA form, the CDR3 reads TGCGCCAGCAGCGGGGGACTAGCGGGAAATACAATGAGGGAGTTCTTC. Translating it yields CASSGGLAGNTMREFF.

There are many counts of this clonotype. The chain links TRBV12-3 or TRBV12-4 to TRBJ1-2, with D tentatively TRBD1 (5 bases). The CDR3 totals 14 residues. Trimming pared 7 bases from V and 2 bases from J, leaving 14 bases between. CDR3 loop: CASTLGAQNYGYTF. The CDR3, as DNA: TGTGCCAGCACCCTAGGGGCACAAAACTATGGCTACACCTTC.